These T cell receptor beta chains were read from a single sample in a study of T cells after yellow fever vaccination. TCRdb re-analysed the 5' RACE reads in MiXCR, keeping a single row per CDR3 protein. The sample records roughly 500,000 distinct CDR3 sequences, 15% to 20% being singletons. Sequences were derived from PBMCs, sampled 15 days after the yellow fever booster vaccination. Receptors were obtained from a man aged 25 to 45 who received the YFV17D yellow fever vaccine. CDR3s include the opening cysteine and the closing phenylalanine or tryptophan. The order of the fields is clone size, D gene, V gene, J gene, CDR3 DNA, CDR3 protein. The D gene is left open where the match is weak. Clone size appears in some rows only: once, few, many, or a class for an expanded clone.

size: .
D: TRBD2
V: TRBV4-2
J: TRBJ2-2
DNA: TGTGCCAGCAGCCAAGAGACTAGCGGGAGGGCCGTTACCGGGGAGCTGTTTTTT
CDR3: CASSQETSGRAVTGELFF

size: .
D: .
V: TRBV6-1
J: TRBJ2-3
DNA: TGTGCCAGTGGAACATTTGGACGGCCCTTAGATACGCAGTATTTT
CDR3: CASGTFGRPLDTQYF

size: .
D: .
V: TRBV12-3/TRBV12-4
J: TRBJ2-3
DNA: TGTGCCAGCACCGAGGAGGATACGCAGTATTTT
CDR3: CASTEEDTQYF

size: few
D: TRBD2
V: TRBV6-5
J: TRBJ2-2
DNA: TGTGCCAGCAGTTACTCCCTAGCGGGAGCGAACACCGGGGAGCTGTTTTTT
CDR3: CASSYSLAGANTGELFF

size: .
D: .
V: TRBV20-1
J: TRBJ2-1
DNA: TGCAGTGCTTCGCAGGGGACCAATGAGCAGTTCTTC
CDR3: CSASQGTNEQFF

size: few
D: .
V: TRBV5-1
J: TRBJ2-2
DNA: TGCGCCAGCAGCTTGCGGGTGTCGGCCACCGGGGAGCTGTTTTTT
CDR3: CASSLRVSATGELFF

size: .
D: TRBD2
V: TRBV12-3/TRBV12-4
J: TRBJ2-1
DNA: TGTGCCAGCAGTGCCCGACTAGCGGGGCCGTACAATGAGCAGTTCTTC
CDR3: CASSARLAGPYNEQFF

size: .
D: .
V: TRBV20-1
J: TRBJ2-3
DNA: TGCAGTGCTGGGGGAGGGTCAGGGGGAGGGACAGATACGCAGTATTTT
CDR3: CSAGGGSGGGTDTQYF

size: .
D: TRBD2
V: TRBV12-3/TRBV12-4
J: TRBJ2-7
DNA: TGTGCCAGCAGCCCACTAGCGGGAGCGTCCCGGGGTGAGCAGTACTTC
CDR3: CASSPLAGASRGEQYF

size: few
D: TRBD1
V: TRBV20-1
J: TRBJ2-7
DNA: TGCAGTGCTACCGGGACAGGGGGATGGGAGAACTACGAGCAGTACTTC
CDR3: CSATGTGGWENYEQYF

size: few
D: TRBD2
V: TRBV29-1
J: TRBJ2-3
DNA: TGCAGCGTTGAACGTCTAGCGGGACGCACAGATACGCAGTATTTT
CDR3: CSVERLAGRTDTQYF

size: .
D: .
V: TRBV7-9
J: TRBJ1-3
DNA: TGTGCCGGCAGACGGAGCTCTGGAAACACCATATATTTT
CDR3: CAGRRSSGNTIYF

size: .
D: .
V: TRBV21-1
J: TRBJ1-2
DNA: TGTGCCAGCAGCAAAGCGGACAGGCCCTTTCGTGGCTACACCTTC
CDR3: CASSKADRPFRGYTF

size: .
D: TRBD2
V: TRBV12-3/TRBV12-4
J: TRBJ2-7
DNA: TGTGCCAGCAGCACTAGCGGGGCGGTATACGAGCAGTACTTC
CDR3: CASSTSGAVYEQYF

size: .
D: .
V: TRBV12-3/TRBV12-4
J: TRBJ2-7
DNA: TGTGCCAGCCGCCTTGGGCCTAGGACCGGCACCGAGCAGTACTTC
CDR3: CASRLGPRTGTEQYF